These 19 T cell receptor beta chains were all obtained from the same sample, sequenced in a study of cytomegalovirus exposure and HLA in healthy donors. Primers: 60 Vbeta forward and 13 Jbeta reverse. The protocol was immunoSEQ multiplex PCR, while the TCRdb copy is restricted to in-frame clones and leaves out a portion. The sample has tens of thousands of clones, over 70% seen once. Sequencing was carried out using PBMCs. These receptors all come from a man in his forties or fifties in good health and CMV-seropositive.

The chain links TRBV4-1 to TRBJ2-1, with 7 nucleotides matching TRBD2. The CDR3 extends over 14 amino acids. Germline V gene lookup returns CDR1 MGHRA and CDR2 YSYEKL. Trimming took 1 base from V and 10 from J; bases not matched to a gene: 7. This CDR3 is CASSQGEGHYEQFF. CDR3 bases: TGCGCCAGCAGCCAAGGGGAGGGGCACTACGAGCAGTTCTTC.

CDR3 bases: TGCAGCGCGCGGGAGAGTTTGGGTCAGCCCCAGCATTTT. It translates to CSARESLGQPQHF. The rearrangement links TRBV29-1 to TRBJ1-5; no clear D. The CDR3 has 13 amino acids. Trimming removed 7 bases from V and 6 bases from J, with 16 bases in between. The germline V gene has CDR1 SQVTM and CDR2 ANQGSEA.

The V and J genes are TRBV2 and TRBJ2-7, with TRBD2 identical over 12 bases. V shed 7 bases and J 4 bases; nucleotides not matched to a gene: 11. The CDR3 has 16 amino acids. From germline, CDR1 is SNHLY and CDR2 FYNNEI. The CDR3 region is CASTLPRLAGEYEQYF. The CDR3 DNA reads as TGTGCCAGCACCCTGCCACGACTAGCGGGAGAGTACGAGCAGTACTTC.

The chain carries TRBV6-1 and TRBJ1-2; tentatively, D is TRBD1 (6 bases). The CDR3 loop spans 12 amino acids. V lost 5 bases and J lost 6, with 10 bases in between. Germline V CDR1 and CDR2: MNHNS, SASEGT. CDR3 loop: CASSSRGNGYTF. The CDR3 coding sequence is TGTGCCAGCAGTTCAAGGGGGAATGGCTACACCTTC.

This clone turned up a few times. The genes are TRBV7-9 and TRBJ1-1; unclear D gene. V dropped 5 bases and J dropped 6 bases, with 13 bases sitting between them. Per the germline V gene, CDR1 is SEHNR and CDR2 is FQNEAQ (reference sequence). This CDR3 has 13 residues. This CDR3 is CASSQAPTSEAFF. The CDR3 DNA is TGTGCCAGCAGCCAGGCCCCTACCTCTGAAGCTTTCTTT.

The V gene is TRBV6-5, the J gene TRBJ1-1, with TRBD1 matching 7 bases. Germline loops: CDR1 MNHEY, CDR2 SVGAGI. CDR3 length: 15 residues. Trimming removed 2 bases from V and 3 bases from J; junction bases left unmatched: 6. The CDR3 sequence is CASSYKRGRDTEAFF. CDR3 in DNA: TGTGCCAGCAGTTACAAAAGGGGGCGCGACACTGAAGCTTTCTTT.

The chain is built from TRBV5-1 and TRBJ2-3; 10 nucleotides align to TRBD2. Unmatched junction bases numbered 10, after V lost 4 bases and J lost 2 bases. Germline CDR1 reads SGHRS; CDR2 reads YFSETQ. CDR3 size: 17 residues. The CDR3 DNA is TGCGCCAGCAGCCACTCGGGTAGCGGGAGGACCACAGATACGCAGTATTTT. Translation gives CASSHSGSGRTTDTQYF.

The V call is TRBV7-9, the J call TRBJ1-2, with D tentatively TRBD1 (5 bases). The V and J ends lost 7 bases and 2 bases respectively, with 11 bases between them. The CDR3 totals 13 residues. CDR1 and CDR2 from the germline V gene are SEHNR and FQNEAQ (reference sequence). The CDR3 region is CASTWGPNYGYTF. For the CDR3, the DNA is TGTGCCAGCACCTGGGGCCCCAACTATGGCTACACCTTC.

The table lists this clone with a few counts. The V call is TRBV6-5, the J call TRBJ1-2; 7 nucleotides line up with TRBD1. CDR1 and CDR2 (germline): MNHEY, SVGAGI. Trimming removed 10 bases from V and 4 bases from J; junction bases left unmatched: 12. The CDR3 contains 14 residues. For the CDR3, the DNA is TGTGCCACGAACAGGGCCCCAGGGGGCTATGGCTACACCTTC. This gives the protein CATNRAPGGYGYTF.

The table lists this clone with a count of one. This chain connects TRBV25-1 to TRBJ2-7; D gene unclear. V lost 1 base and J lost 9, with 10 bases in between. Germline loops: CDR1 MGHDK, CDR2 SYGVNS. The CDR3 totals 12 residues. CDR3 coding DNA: TGTGCCAGCAGTGAATCTGGCCGTACGCAGTACTTC. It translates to CASSESGRTQYF.

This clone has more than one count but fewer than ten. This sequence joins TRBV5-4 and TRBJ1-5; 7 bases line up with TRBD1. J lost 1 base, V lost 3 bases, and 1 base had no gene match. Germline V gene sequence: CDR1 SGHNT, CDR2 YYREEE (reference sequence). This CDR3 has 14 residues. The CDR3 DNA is TGTGCCAGCAGCTGGGACAGAAGCAATCAGCCCCAGCATTTT. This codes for CASSWDRSNQPQHF.

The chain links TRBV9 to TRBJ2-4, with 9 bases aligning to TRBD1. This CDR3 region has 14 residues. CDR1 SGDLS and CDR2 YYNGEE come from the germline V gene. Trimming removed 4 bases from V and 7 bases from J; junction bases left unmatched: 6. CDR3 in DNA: TGTGCCAGCAGCCCGGGACAGGGATATAACATTCAGTACTTC. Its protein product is CASSPGQGYNIQYF.

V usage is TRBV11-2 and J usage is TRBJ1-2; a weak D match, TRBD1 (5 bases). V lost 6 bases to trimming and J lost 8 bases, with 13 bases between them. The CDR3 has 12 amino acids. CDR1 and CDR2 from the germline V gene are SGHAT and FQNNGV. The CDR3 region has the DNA TGTGCCAGCAGGGCGGACACTACGGGCTACACCTTC. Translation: CASRADTTGYTF.

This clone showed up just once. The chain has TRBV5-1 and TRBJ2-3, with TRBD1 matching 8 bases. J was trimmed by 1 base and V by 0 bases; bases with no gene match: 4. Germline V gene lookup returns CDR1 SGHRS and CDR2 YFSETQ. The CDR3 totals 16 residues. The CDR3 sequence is CASSLGQGAGTDTQYF. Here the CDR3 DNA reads TGCGCCAGCAGCTTGGGCCAGGGGGCCGGCACAGATACGCAGTATTTT.

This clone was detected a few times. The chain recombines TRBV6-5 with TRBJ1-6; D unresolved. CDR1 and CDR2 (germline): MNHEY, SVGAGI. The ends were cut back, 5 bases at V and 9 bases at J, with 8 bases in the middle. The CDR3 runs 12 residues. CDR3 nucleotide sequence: TGTGCCAGCAGTGGACTGCTTTCACCCCTCCACTTT. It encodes CASSGLLSPLHF.

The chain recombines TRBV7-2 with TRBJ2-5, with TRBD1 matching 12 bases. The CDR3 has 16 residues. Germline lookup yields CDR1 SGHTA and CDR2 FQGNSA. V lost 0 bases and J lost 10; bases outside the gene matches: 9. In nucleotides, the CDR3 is TGTGCCAGCAGCTTAGCCGGGACAGGGGGCGCCCGGGTCCAGTACTTC. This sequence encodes CASSLAGTGGARVQYF.

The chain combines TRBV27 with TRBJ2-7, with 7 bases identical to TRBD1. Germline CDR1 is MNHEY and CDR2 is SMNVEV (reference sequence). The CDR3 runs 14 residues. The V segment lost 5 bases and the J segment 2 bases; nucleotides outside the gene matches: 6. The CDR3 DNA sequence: TGTGCCAGCAGTATCCGGGACAGCACCTACGAGCAGTACTTC. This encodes CASSIRDSTYEQYF.

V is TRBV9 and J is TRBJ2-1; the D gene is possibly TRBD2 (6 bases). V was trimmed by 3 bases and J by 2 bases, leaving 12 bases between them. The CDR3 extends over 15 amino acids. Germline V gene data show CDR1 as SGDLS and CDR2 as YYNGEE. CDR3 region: CASSAMGGTYNEQFF. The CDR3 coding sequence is TGTGCCAGCAGCGCCATGGGGGGTACCTACAATGAGCAGTTCTTC.

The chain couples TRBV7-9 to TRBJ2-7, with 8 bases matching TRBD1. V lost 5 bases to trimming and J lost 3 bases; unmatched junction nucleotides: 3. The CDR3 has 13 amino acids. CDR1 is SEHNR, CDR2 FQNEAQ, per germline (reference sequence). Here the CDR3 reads CASSPTGDYEQYF. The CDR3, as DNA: TGTGCCAGCAGCCCGACAGGGGACTACGAGCAGTACTTC.